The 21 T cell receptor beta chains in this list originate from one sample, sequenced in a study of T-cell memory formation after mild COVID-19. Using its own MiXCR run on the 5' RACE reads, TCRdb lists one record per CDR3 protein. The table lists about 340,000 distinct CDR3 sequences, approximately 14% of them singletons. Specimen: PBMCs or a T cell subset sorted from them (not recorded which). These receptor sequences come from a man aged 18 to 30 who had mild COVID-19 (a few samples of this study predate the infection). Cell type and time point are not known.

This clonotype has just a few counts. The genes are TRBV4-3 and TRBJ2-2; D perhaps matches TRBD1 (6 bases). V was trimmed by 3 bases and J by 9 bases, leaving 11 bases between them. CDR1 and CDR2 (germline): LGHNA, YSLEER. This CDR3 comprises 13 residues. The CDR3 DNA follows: TGCGCCAGCAGCCAGCAGGGGTTCCGGGAGCTGTTTTTT. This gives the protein CASSQQGFRELFF.

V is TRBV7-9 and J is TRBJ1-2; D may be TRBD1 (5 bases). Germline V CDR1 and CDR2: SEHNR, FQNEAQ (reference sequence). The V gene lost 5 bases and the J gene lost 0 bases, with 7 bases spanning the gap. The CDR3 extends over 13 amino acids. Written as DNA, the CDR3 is TGTGCCAGCAGCGGGGGGACTAACTATGGCTACACCTTC. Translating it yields CASSGGTNYGYTF. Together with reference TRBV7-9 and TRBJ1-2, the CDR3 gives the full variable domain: DTGVSQNPRHKITKRGQNVTFRCDPISEHNRLYWYRQTLGQGPEFLTYFQNEAQLEKSRLLSDRFSAERPKGSFSTLEIQRTEQGDSAMYLCASSGGTNYGYTFGSGTRLTVV.

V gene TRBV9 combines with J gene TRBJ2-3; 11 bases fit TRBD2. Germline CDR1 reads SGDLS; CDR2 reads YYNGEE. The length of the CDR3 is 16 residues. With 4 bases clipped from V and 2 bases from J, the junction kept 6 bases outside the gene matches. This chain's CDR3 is CASSPLAGADTDTQYF. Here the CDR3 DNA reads TGTGCCAGCAGCCCACTAGCGGGGGCCGACACAGATACGCAGTATTTT. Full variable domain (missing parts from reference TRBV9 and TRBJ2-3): DSGVTQTPKHLITATGQRVTLRCSPRSGDLSVYWYQQSLDQGLQFLIQYYNGEERAKGNILERFSAQQFPDLHSELNLSSLELGDSALYFCASSPLAGADTDTQYFGPGTRLTVL.

CDR3 bases: TGTGCCAGCAGCTTTGCGGGAGGTGGCTACAATGAGCAGTTCTTC. Amino acid sequence: CASSFAGGGYNEQFF. The chain joins TRBV11-3 to TRBJ2-1; TRBD2 agrees at 8 bases. The J segment lost 3 bases and the V segment lost 3 bases, leaving 4 bases of the junction unmatched. Per germline, CDR1 SGHNT and CDR2 YENEEA. The CDR3 extends over 15 amino acids.

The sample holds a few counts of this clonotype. CDR3 sequence reads: CSAGTSGWYNEQFF. CDR3 DNA sequence: TGCAGTGCAGGGACTAGCGGCTGGTACAATGAGCAGTTCTTC. The chain couples TRBV20-1 to TRBJ2-1; 11 bases agree with TRBD2. The germline V gene encodes CDR1 DFQATT and CDR2 SNEGSKA (reference sequence). CDR3 length: 14 residues. With V trimmed by 6 bases and J by 4 bases, 5 bases remained unmatched.

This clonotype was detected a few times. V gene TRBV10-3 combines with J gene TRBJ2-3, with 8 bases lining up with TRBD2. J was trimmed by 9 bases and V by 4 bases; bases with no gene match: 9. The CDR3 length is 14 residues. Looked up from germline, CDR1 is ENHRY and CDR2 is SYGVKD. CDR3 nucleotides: TGTGCCATCAGTGGTACTAGCGGTTCGGGGACGCAGTATTTT. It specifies CAISGTSGSGTQYF.

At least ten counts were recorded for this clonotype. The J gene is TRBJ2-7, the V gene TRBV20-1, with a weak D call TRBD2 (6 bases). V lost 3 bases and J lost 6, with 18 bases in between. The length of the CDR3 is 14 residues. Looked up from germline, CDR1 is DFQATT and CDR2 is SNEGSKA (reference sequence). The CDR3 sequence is CSASFGGGQGEQYF. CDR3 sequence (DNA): TGCAGTGCTAGTTTTGGGGGAGGTCAGGGCGAGCAGTACTTC.

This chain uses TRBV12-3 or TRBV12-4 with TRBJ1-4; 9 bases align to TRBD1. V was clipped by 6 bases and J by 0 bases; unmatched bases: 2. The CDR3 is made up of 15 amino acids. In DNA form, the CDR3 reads TGTGCCAGCAGGGGACAGGGAGCAACTAATGAAAAACTGTTTTTT. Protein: CASRGQGATNEKLFF.

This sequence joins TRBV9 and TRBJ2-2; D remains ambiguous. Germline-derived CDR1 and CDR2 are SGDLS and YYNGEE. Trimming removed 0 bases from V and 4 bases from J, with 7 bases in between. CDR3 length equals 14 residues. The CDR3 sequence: CASSVAHITGELFF. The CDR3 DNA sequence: TGTGCCAGCAGCGTAGCCCATATCACCGGGGAGCTGTTTTTT. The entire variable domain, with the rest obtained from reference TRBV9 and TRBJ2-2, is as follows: DSGVTQTPKHLITATGQRVTLRCSPRSGDLSVYWYQQSLDQGLQFLIQYYNGEERAKGNILERFSAQQFPDLHSELNLSSLELGDSALYFCASSVAHITGELFFGEGSRLTVL.

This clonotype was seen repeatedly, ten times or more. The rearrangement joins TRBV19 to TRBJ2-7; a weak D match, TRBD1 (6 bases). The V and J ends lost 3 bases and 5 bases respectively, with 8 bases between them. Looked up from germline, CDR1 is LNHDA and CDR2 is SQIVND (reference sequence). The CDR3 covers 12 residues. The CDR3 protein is CASSIQGNEQYF. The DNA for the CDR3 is TGTGCCAGTAGTATCCAGGGGAACGAGCAGTACTTC.

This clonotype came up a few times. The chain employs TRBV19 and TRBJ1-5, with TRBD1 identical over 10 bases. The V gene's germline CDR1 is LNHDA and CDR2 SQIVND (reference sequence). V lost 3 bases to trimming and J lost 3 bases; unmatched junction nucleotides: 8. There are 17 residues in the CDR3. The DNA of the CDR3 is TGTGCCAGTAGTATCCTTCCCGGGACAGGGGTCAATCAGCCCCAGCATTTT. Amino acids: CASSILPGTGVNQPQHF.

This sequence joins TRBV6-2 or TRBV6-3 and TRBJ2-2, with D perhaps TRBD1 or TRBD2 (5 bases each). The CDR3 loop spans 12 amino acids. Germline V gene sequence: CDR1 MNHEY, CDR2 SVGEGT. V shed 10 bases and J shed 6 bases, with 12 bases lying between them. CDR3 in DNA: TGTGCCATGAGGGGTATAGCCGGGGAGCTGTTTTTT. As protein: CAMRGIAGELFF.

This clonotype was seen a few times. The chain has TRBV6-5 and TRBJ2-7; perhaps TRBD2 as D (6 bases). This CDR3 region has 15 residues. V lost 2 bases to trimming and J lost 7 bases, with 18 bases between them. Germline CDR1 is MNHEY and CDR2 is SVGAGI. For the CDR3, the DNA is TGTGCCAGCAGTTACCCCCGGGCGGGGTCGAGGGAGCAGTACTTC. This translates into CASSYPRAGSREQYF.

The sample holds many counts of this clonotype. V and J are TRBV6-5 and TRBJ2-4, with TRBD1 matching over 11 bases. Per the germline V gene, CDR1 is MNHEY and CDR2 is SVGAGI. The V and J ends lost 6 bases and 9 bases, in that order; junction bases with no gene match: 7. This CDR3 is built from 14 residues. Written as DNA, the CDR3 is TGTGCCAGCAGGGTCGGGACAGGGGGTGGCATTCAGTACTTC. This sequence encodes CASRVGTGGGIQYF.

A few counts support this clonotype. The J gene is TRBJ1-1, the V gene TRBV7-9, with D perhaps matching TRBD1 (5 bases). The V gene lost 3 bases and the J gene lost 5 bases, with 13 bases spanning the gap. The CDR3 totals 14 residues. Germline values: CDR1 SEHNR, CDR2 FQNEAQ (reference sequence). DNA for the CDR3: TGTGCCAGCAGCTTCAAGGGGAGTTGGACTGAAGCTTTCTTT. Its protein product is CASSFKGSWTEAFF.

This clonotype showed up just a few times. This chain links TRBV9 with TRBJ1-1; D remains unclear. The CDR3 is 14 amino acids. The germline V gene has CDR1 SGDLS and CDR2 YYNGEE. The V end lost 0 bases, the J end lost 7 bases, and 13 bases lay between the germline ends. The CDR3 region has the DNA TGTGCCAGCAGCGTAGTAAGAGGGCTAGATGAAGCTTTCTTT. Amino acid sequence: CASSVVRGLDEAFF.

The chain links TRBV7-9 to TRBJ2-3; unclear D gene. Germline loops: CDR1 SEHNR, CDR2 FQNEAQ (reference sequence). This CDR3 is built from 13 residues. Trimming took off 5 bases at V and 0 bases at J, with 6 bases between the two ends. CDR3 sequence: CASSNPSTDTQYF. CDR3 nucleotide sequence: TGTGCCAGCAGCAATCCTAGCACAGATACGCAGTATTTT.

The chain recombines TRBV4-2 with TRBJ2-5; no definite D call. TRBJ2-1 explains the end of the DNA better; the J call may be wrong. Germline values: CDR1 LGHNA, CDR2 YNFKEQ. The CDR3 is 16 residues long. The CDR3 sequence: CASSQGGGSNYNEQFF. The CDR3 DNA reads TGTGCCAGCAGCCAAGGAGGTGGTAGTAACTACAATGAGCAGTTCTTC.

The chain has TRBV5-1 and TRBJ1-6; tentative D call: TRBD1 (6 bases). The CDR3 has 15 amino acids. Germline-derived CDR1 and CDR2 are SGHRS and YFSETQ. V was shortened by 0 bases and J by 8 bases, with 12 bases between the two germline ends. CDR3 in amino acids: CASSLGQGSYSPLHF. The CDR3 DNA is TGCGCCAGCAGCTTGGGGCAGGGGTCATATTCACCCCTCCACTTT.

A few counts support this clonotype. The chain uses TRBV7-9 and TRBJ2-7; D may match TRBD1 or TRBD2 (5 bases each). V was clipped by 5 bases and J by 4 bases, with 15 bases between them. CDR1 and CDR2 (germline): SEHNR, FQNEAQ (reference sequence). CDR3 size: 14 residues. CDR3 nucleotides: TGTGCCAGCAGCCCCTCGGTGGGGGTTTACGAGCAGTACGTC. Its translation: CASSPSVGVYEQYV.

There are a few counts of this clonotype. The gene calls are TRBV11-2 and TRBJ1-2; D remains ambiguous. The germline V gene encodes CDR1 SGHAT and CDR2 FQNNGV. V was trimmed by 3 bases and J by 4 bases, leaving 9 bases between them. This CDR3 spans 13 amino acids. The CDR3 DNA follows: TGTGCCAGCAGCTTGGTAGGGCCCTATGGCTACACCTTC. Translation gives CASSLVGPYGYTF.